These 29 T cell receptor beta chains share one sample of origin, sequenced in a study of blood T cell repertoires in COVID-19. Clones were read by immunoSEQ multiplex PCR, and TCRdb kept only the in-frame ones, dropping some. The table lists fewer than 150,000 clones, over 70% of them singletons. The sequencing sample was made of PBMCs or T cells enriched from blood (not recorded which). These receptors all stem from a man aged 50-59 years in a cohort exposed to, infected with or recovered from COVID-19 (not recorded which).

V is TRBV7-8 and J is TRBJ2-5, with D perhaps TRBD2 (5 bases). Germline V gene data show CDR1 as SGHVS and CDR2 as FQNEAQ. Trimming cost V 6 bases and J 1 base, with 15 bases left between them. CDR3 length equals 15 residues. The CDR3 DNA is TGTGCCAGCAGTCGTCCCCCCGGGATCCAAGAGACCCAGTACTTC. Translating gives CASSRPPGIQETQYF.

The chain is built from TRBV14 and TRBJ1-6; no clear D. Germline CDR1 and CDR2: SGHDN and FVKESK. The V end was cut by 4 bases, the J end by 8 bases, with 12 bases between. The CDR3 spans 14 residues. The DNA for the CDR3 is TGTGCCAGCAGCCTGACAATGAAGGATTCACCCCTCCACTTT. It codes for CASSLTMKDSPLHF.

The chain employs TRBV10-3 and TRBJ1-1; D gene uncertain. Trimming pared 4 bases from V and 0 bases from J, leaving 3 bases between. Per the germline V gene, CDR1 is ENHRY and CDR2 is SYGVKD. This CDR3 has 12 amino acids. CDR3: CAISAVNTEAFF. The CDR3 DNA reads as TGTGCCATCAGTGCAGTGAACACTGAAGCTTTCTTT.

The chain recombines TRBV7-9 with TRBJ2-1; TRBD2 agrees at 9 bases. Losses at the gene ends were 8 bases for V and 6 bases for J; bases not matched to a gene: 5. This CDR3 has 13 amino acids. The germline gives CDR1 SEHNR, CDR2 FQNEAQ (reference sequence). The CDR3 coding sequence is TGTGCCAGCCGGCCTAGCGGGACCAATGAGCAGTTCTTC. It yields the protein CASRPSGTNEQFF.

V gene TRBV30 combines with J gene TRBJ1-1; D might be TRBD1 (5 bases). CDR1 and CDR2 from the germline V gene are GTSNPN and SVGIG (reference sequence). This CDR3 contains 13 residues. With 1 base removed from V and 3 bases from J, the gap between germline ends came to 9 bases. The CDR3: CAWSGSGYTEAFF. The DNA for the CDR3 is TGTGCCTGGAGTGGATCAGGGTACACTGAAGCTTTCTTT. The variable domain in full, with the rest retrieved from reference TRBV30 and TRBJ1-1, is SQTIHQWPATLVQPVGSPLSLECTVEGTSNPNLYWYRQAAGRGLQLLFYSVGIGQISSEVPQNLSASRPQDRQFILSSKKLLLSDSGFYLCAWSGSGYTEAFFGQGTRLTVV.

The chain uses TRBV27 and TRBJ2-2; D gene uncertain. CDR1 is MNHEY and CDR2 is SMNVEV in the germline V gene (reference sequence). CDR3 length: 16 residues. The V end was cut by 6 bases, the J end by 2 bases, with 16 bases between. CDR3 sequence: CASSRTPGFNTGELFF. The CDR3 DNA is TGTGCCAGCAGCCGAACTCCAGGATTCAACACCGGGGAGCTGTTTTTT.

This clone was found once. This chain uses TRBV7-6 with TRBJ2-2; D might be TRBD2 (7 bases). The germline CDR1 and CDR2 sequences are SGHVS and FNYEAQ. V was cut by 10 bases and J by 2 bases, with 17 bases left in between. This CDR3 contains 15 residues. CDR3 region: CATKGAGANTGELFF. The CDR3 DNA reads TGTGCCACCAAGGGCGCGGGGGCCAACACCGGGGAGCTGTTTTTT. The full variable domain, rest sourced from reference TRBV7-6 and TRBJ2-2, is GAGVSQSPRYKVTKRGQDVALRCDPISGHVSLYWYRQALGQGPEFLTYFNYEAQQDKSGLPNDRFSAERPEGSISTLTIQRTEQRDSAMYRCATKGAGANTGELFFGEGSRLTVL.

J is TRBJ1-6 and V is TRBV10-3; 9 bases match TRBD1. Germline CDR1 is ENHRY and CDR2 is SYGVKD. The CDR3 is 15 residues long. The J segment lost 6 bases and the V segment lost 6 bases, leaving 6 bases of the junction unmatched. The CDR3 protein is CAIRPGQGTNSPLHF. In nucleotides, the CDR3 is TGTGCCATCAGGCCCGGACAGGGGACTAATTCACCCCTCCACTTT.

The CDR3 here is CASSSGQGNGQPQHF. DNA for the CDR3: TGTGCCAGCAGTTCGGGACAGGGGAACGGTCAGCCCCAGCATTTT. V is TRBV28 and J is TRBJ1-5; 10 bases agree with TRBD1. With 4 bases clipped from V and 6 bases from J, the junction kept 6 bases outside the gene matches. Germline loops: CDR1 MDHEN, CDR2 SYDVKM. This CDR3 comprises 15 residues.

This clone was observed once. The V call is TRBV5-4, the J call TRBJ2-5; D is possibly TRBD2 (7 bases). Germline V gene lookup returns CDR1 SGHNT and CDR2 YYREEE (reference sequence). The CDR3 extends over 16 amino acids. V gave up 1 base and J gave up 4 bases, with 17 bases separating them. The CDR3 DNA reads as TGTGCCAGCAGCTTGCCGGCAGGGGAGGGTAGAGAGACCCAGTACTTC. Amino acid sequence: CASSLPAGEGRETQYF.

The chain is built from TRBV6-2 or TRBV6-3 and TRBJ2-2; TRBD2 agrees at 7 bases. Trimming removed 6 bases from V and 4 bases from J; junction bases left unmatched: 11. CDR3 length equals 16 residues. Germline V gives CDR1 MNHEY, CDR2 SVGEGT. DNA of the CDR3: TGTGCCAGCAGCCGCTCCTCCGGGACTACCACCGGGGAGCTGTTTTTT. It translates to CASSRSSGTTTGELFF.

This sequence joins TRBV18 and TRBJ2-2; 15 bases match TRBD2. The germline CDR1 and CDR2 sequences are KGHSH and LQKENI. Germline trimming cut 1 base from V and 7 bases from J; bases unmatched to any gene: 4. The CDR3 extends over 17 amino acids. The CDR3 DNA reads TGTGCCAGCTCACCACGGACTAGCGGGAGGGCCGGCGGGGAGCTGTTTTTT. This encodes CASSPRTSGRAGGELFF.

As to this clone: The same CDR3 is also encoded by other DNA sequences in this sample. The chain recombines TRBV7-2 with TRBJ2-3; D may be TRBD2 (6 bases). CDR1 and CDR2 (germline): SGHTA, FQGNSA. This CDR3 has 15 residues. Trimming took off 2 bases at V and 1 base at J, with 10 bases between the two ends. This CDR3 is CASSLSPGGTDTQYF. The CDR3 coding sequence is TGTGCCAGCAGCTTATCCCCGGGGGGCACAGATACGCAGTATTTT.

The chain employs TRBV6-5 and TRBJ2-5; TRBD2 agrees at 8 bases. The germline CDR1 and CDR2 sequences are MNHEY and SVGAGI. J lost 4 bases, V lost 5 bases, and 3 bases had no gene match. This CDR3 region has 13 residues. The CDR3 sequence: CASSLSGRETQYF. For the CDR3, the DNA is TGTGCCAGCAGTCTGAGCGGGAGAGAGACCCAGTACTTC.

The gene calls are TRBV10-1 and TRBJ2-1, with D possibly TRBD2 on 5 matching bases. CDR1 and CDR2 (germline): WNHNN, SYGVQD (reference sequence). V was trimmed by 3 bases and J by 5 bases, leaving 14 bases between them. The CDR3 covers 15 residues. The CDR3 spells CASSEGWTGNNEQFF. The CDR3 region has the DNA TGCGCCAGCAGTGAAGGGTGGACTGGGAACAATGAGCAGTTCTTC.

The rearrangement joins TRBV21-1 to TRBJ2-3; the table names TRBD2, a call not compared with the DNA. TRBV21-1 constitutes a pseudogene. The CDR3 has 13 amino acids. The CDR3 here is CAIPKRCTDTQYF. CDR3 coding DNA: TGTGCCATTCCTAAGCGGTGCACAGATACGCAGTATTTT.

This clone was seen more than once but under ten times. This rearrangement joins TRBV27 to TRBJ2-5; a possible D gene is TRBD1 (6 bases). Trimming left V 5 bases short and J 1 base short, with 8 bases between. CDR3 length equals 13 residues. Germline CDR1 and CDR2: MNHEY and SMNVEV (reference sequence). The CDR3 is CASSPQGQETQYF. Written as DNA, the CDR3 is TGTGCCAGCAGTCCACAGGGCCAAGAGACCCAGTACTTC.

J is TRBJ2-2 and V is TRBV5-1; 7 nucleotides align to TRBD2. J lost 1 base, V lost 3 bases, and 6 bases had no gene match. CDR1 and CDR2 from the germline V gene are SGHRS and YFSETQ. CDR3 length: 16 amino acids. CDR3 residues: CASSSLLAGNTGELFF. Written as DNA, the CDR3 is TGCGCCAGCAGCTCTCTTTTAGCGGGGAACACCGGGGAGCTGTTTTTT.

V usage is TRBV19 and J usage is TRBJ1-4; TRBD1 might be the D (6 bases). V lost 7 bases to trimming and J lost 7 bases, with 16 bases between them. CDR3 size: 14 residues. Per the germline V gene, CDR1 is LNHDA and CDR2 is SQIVND (reference sequence). CDR3 sequence reads: CASTPGGYGEKLFF. The CDR3 nucleotides read TGTGCCAGTACCCCTGGGGGCTATGGTGAAAAACTGTTTTTT.

As concerns this clone: One junction end does not reproduce the germline sequence, and a read error may be involved. This CDR3 is CASSDRGRGEDTQYF. In nucleotides, the CDR3 is TGTGCCAGCAGCGACAGGGGCCGGGGGGAAGATACACAGTATTTT. The rearrangement joins TRBV7-8 to TRBJ2-3; D might be TRBD1 (8 bases). The CDR3 totals 15 residues. CDR1 and CDR2 (germline): SGHVS, FQNEAQ.

The genes are TRBV7-8 and TRBJ2-5, with TRBD2 matching over 14 bases. The V gene end was trimmed by 5 bases and the J gene end by 5 bases; junction bases not matched to a gene: 10. Germline CDR1 and CDR2: SGHVS and FQNEAQ. The CDR3 is 17 amino acids. The CDR3 reads CASSAGLAGEFWETQYF. CDR3 DNA: TGTGCCAGCAGCGCGGGACTAGCGGGAGAGTTTTGGGAGACCCAGTACTTC.

The gene calls are TRBV12-3 or TRBV12-4 and TRBJ2-1, with TRBD2 identical over 7 bases. V dropped 3 bases and J dropped 6; count of bases not matched to a gene: 2. The CDR3 loop spans 13 amino acids. The CDR3 nucleotides read TGTGCCAGCAGTTTGGGAGGGTCCAATGAGCAGTTCTTC. Protein product: CASSLGGSNEQFF.

The chain uses TRBV14 and TRBJ2-3; 10 bases fit TRBD2. Trimming removed 5 bases from V and 6 bases from J; junction bases left unmatched: 14. Germline V CDR1 and CDR2: SGHDN, FVKESK. This CDR3 comprises 17 residues. The CDR3 DNA follows: TGTGCCAGCAGCTCTTTCTACCGGACTAGCGGTCCCGATACGCAGTATTTT. It specifies CASSSFYRTSGPDTQYF.

The V and J genes are TRBV3-1 (or the pseudogene TRBV3-2) and TRBJ2-5, with 11 positions matching TRBD1. V shed 1 base, J shed 5 bases, and the junction held 3 bases outside the gene matches. Germline CDR1 and CDR2: LGHDT and YNNKEL (reference sequence). The CDR3 has 15 residues. This CDR3 is CASSQGTGGRETQYF. The CDR3 DNA is TGTGCCAGCAGCCAAGGGACAGGGGGCCGGGAGACCCAGTACTTC.

The chain is built from TRBV19 and TRBJ1-5; no clear D gene. The V gene lost 9 bases and the J gene lost 2 bases, with 14 bases spanning the gap. This CDR3 is 14 amino acids long. Germline values: CDR1 LNHDA, CDR2 SQIVND (reference sequence). This CDR3 is CASMTVSGNQPQHF. The DNA of the CDR3 is TGTGCCAGCATGACGGTGAGCGGCAATCAGCCCCAGCATTTT.

The chain recombines TRBV6-5 with TRBJ1-4; D gene uncertain. The CDR3 contains 13 residues. V lost 7 bases and J 8 bases, leaving 14 bases between the germline ends. CDR1 is MNHEY, CDR2 SVGAGI, per germline. The CDR3 loop reads CASTPWEGEKLFF. Written as DNA, the CDR3 is TGTGCCAGCACCCCCTGGGAGGGAGAAAAACTGTTTTTT.

The V and J genes are TRBV7-9 and TRBJ2-5; D is possibly TRBD1 (6 bases). Trimming took 4 bases from V and 4 from J, leaving 13 bases between them. Germline CDR1 SEHNR, CDR2 FQNEAQ (reference sequence). The CDR3 length is 14 residues. CDR3 DNA sequence: TGTGCCAGCAGCTCCCCCCAGGGGCGAGAGACCCAGTACTTC. Translated: CASSSPQGRETQYF.

This chain uses TRBV5-1 with TRBJ1-1; D perhaps matches TRBD1 (5 bases). V was cut by 1 base and J by 2 bases, with 15 bases left in between. Per germline, CDR1 SGHRS and CDR2 YFSETQ. The CDR3 is made up of 16 amino acids. CDR3 sequence: CASSLWFAQANTEAFF. In nucleotides, the CDR3 is TGCGCCAGCAGCTTGTGGTTTGCACAGGCAAACACTGAAGCTTTCTTT.

This chain connects TRBV7-2 to TRBJ2-7, with 7 positions matching TRBD1. Trimming at V came to 5 bases and at J to 4 bases, leaving 2 bases not matched to a gene. The CDR3 is made up of 12 amino acids. Germline CDR1 SGHTA, CDR2 FQGNSA. The CDR3, as DNA: TGTGCCAGCAGCCCGGACAGGTACGAGCAGTACTTC. This gives the protein CASSPDRYEQYF.